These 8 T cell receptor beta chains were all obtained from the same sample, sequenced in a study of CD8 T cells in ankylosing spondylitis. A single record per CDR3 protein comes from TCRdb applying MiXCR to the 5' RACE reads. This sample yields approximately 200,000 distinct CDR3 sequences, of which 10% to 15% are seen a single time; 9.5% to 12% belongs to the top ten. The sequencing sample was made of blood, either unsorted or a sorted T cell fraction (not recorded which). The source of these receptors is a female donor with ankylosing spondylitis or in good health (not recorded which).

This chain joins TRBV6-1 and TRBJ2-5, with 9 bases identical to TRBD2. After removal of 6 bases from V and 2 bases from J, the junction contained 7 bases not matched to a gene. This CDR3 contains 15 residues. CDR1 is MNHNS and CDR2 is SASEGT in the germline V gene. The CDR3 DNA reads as TGTGCCAGCAGCCAACCGACTAGCGGACAAGAGACCCAGTACTTC. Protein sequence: CASSQPTSGQETQYF.

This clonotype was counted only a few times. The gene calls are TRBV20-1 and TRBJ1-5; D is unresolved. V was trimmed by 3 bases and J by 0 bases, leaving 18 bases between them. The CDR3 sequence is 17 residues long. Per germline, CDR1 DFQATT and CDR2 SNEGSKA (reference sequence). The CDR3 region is CSASTGSPPNSNQPQHF. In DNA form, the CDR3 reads TGCAGTGCTAGCACCGGGTCCCCTCCTAATAGCAATCAGCCCCAGCATTTT.

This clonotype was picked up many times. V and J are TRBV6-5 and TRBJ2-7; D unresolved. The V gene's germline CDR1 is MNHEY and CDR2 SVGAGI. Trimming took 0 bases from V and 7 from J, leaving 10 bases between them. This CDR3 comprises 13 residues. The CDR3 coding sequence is TGTGCCAGCAGTTACTCGATGGATTTAGAGCAGTACTTC. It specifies CASSYSMDLEQYF.

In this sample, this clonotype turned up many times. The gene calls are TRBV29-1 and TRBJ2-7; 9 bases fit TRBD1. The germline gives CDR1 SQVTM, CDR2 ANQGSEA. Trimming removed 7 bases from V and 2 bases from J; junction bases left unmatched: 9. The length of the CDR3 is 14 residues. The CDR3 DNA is TGCAGCGCAGGGACAGGACAGGGGACCTACGAGCAGTACTTC. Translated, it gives CSAGTGQGTYEQYF.

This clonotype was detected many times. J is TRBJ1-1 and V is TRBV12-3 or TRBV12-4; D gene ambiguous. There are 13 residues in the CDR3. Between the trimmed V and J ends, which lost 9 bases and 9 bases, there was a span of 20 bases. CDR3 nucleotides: TGTGCCAGTAGAGGAGTGGATAATATGAAAGCTTTCTTT. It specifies CASRGVDNMKAFF.

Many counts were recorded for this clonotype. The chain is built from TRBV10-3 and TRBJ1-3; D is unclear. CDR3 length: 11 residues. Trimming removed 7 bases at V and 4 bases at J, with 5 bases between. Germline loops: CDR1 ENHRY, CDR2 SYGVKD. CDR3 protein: CAIMAGNTIYF. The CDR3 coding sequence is TGTGCCATCATGGCCGGAAACACCATATATTTT.

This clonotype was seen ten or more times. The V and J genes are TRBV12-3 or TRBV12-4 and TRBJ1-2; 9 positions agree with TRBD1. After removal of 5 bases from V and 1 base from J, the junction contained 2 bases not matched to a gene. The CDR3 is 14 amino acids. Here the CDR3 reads CASSGQGINYGYTF. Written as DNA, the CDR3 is TGTGCCAGCAGTGGACAGGGGATTAACTATGGCTACACCTTC.

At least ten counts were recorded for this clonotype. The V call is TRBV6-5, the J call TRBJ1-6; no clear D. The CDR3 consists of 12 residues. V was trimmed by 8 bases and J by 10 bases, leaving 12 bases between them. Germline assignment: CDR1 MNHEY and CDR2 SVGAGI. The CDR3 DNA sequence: TGTGCCAGCGCTCAGGTCGGGTCACCCCTCCACTTT. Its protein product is CASAQVGSPLHF.